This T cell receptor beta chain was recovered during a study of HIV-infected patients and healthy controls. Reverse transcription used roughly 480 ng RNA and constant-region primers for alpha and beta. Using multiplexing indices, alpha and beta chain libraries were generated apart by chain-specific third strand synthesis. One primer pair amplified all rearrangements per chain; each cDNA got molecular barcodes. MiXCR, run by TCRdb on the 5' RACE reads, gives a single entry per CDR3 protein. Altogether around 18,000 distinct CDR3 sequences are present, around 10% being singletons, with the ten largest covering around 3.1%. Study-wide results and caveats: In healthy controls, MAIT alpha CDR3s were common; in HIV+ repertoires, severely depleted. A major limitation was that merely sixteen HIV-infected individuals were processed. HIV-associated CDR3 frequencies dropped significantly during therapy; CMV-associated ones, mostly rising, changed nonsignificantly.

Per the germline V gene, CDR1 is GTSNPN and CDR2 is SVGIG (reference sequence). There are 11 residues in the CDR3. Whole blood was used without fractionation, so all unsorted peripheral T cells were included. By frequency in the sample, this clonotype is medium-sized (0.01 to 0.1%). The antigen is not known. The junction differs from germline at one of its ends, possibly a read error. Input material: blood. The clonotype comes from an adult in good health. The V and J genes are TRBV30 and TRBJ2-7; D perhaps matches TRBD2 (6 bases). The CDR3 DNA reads TGTGCCTGGAGCGTCGGGGACCGCGGGAACTTC. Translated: CAWSVGDRGNF. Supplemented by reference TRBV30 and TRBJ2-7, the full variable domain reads SQTIHQWPATLVQPVGSPLSLECTVEGTSNPNLYWYRQAAGRGLQLLFYSVGIGQISSEVPQNLSASRPQDRQFILSSKKLLLSDSGFYLCAWSVGDRGNFGPGTRLTVT.